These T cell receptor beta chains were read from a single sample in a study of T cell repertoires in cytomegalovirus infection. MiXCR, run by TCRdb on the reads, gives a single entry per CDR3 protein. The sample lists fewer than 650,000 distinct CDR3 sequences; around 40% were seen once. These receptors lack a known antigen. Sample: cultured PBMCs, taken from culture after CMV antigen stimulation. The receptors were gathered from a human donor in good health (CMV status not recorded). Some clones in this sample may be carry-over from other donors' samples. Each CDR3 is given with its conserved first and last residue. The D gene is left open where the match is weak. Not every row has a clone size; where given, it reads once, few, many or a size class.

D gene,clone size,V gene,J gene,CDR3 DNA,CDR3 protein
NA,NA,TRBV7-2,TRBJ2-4,TGTGCCAGCAGCTTAGTGTATGGGGTAGGGAACATTCAGTACTTC,CASSLVYGVGNIQYF
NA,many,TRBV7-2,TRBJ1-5,TGTGCCAGCAGCCCCGCTAATCAGCCCCAGCATTTT,CASSPANQPQHF
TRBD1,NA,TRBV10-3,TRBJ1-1,TGTGCCATCAGAGACAGGGAAGTGGACACTGAAGCTTTCTTT,CAIRDREVDTEAFF
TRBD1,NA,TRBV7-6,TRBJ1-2,TGTGCCAGCAGCCCAGGGGGGTCGTTCTATGGCTACACCTTC,CASSPGGSFYGYTF
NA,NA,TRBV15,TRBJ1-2,TGTGCCACCAGCAGAGATCGGTTCAGTTCAAGCTATGGCTACACCTTC,CATSRDRFSSSYGYTF
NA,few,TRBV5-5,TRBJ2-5,TGTGCCAGCAGCTTGGGACTACTCACCCAAGAGACCCAGTACTTC,CASSLGLLTQETQYF
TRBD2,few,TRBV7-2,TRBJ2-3,TGTGCCAGCAGCTTTAGCGGGATCAGCACAGATACGCAGTATTTT,CASSFSGISTDTQYF
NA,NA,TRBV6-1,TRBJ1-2,TGTGCCAGCAGTCCCCGGGGCGACTGTGGCTACACCTTC,CASSPRGDCGYTF
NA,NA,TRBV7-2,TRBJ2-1,TGTGCCAGCAGCTTAGCGATTTTAGATGAGCAGTTCTTC,CASSLAILDEQFF
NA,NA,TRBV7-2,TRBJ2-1,TGTGCCAGCAGCTTGGTTCAAACCTACAATGAGCAGTTCTTC,CASSLVQTYNEQFF
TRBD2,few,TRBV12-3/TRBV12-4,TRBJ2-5,TGTGCCAGCAGTTTTAGCGGGACTCAAAAGGAGACCCAGTACTTC,CASSFSGTQKETQYF
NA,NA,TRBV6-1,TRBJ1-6,TGTGCCAGCAGGGACGGTAGTTCACCCCTCCACTTT,CASRDGSSPLHF
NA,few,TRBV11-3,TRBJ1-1,TGTGCCAGCAGCCTGACAGCCTCGACTACTGAAGCTTTCTTT,CASSLTASTTEAFF
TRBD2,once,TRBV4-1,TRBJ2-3,TGCGCCAGCAGCCAATGGGGGGGGGATACGCAGTATTTT,CASSQWGGDTQYF
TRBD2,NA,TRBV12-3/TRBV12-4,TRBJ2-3,TGTGCCGCCCGGGCTAGCGGCTCTTCAGATACGCAGTATTTT,CAARASGSSDTQYF
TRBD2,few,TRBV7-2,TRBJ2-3,TGTGCCAGCAGCCGGACTAGCGGGAGAGGTTTAGATACGCAGTATTTT,CASSRTSGRGLDTQYF
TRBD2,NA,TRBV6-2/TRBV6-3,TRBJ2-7,TGTGCCAGCAGTTACGCGGGGGGGCCGTATGAGCAGTACTTC,CASSYAGGPYEQYF
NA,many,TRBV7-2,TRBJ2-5,TGTGCCAGCAGCTTCCGGGGAGGAGAGACCCAGTACTTC,CASSFRGGETQYF
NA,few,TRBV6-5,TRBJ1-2,TGTGCCAGCAGCCCGACCAGGAGGGGGAACTATGGCTACACCTTC,CASSPTRRGNYGYTF
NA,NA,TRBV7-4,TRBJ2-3,TGTGCCAGCAGCCCACCGGGACACAGCACAGATACGCAGTATTTT,CASSPPGHSTDTQYF
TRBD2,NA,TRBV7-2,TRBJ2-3,TGTGCCAGCAGCCAAGGCCGCTCTAGCGGGGGCCCTGTGAGTACGCAGTATTTT,CASSQGRSSGGPVSTQYF
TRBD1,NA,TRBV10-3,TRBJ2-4,TGTGCCACCAAACCGGGGGGACAGGGGATAATAGCCAAAAACATTCAGTACTTC,CATKPGGQGIIAKNIQYF
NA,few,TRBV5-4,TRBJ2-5,TGTGCCAGCAGGGAGATGGGGGAAGAGACCCAGTACTTC,CASREMGEETQYF
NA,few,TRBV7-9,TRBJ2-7,TGTGCCAGCAGCTTTGGGAGGTCGGATGAACAGAGGACCTTCTTCTACGAGCAGTACTTC,CASSFGRSDEQRTFFYEQYF
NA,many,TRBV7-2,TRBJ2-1,TGTGCCAGCAGCTTATTGACGAGCTACAATGAGCAGTTCTTC,CASSLLTSYNEQFF
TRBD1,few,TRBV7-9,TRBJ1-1,TGTGCCAGCAGCAGCGCAGGGGGTTGGTACACTGAAGCTTTCTTT,CASSSAGGWYTEAFF
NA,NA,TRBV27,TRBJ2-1,TGTGCCAGCAGTTTACCCGGCGGCCGCCGCTCCTACAATGAGCAGTTCTTC,CASSLPGGRRSYNEQFF
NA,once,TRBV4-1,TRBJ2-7,TGCGCCAGCAGCCAAGCGGAGCGGACCTTGCCCTACGAGCAGTACTTC,CASSQAERTLPYEQYF
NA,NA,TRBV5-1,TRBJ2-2,TGCGCCAGCAGCTTGTATCCCACGAACACCGGGGAGCTGTTTTTT,CASSLYPTNTGELFF
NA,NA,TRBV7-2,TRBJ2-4,TGTGCCAGCAGCTCTCATCCGGGGGCGCCCAGACAGTACTTC,CASSSHPGAPRQYF
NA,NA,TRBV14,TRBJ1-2,TGTGCCAGCAGCCAAGCTTTGGGCTTCTATGGCTACACCTTC,CASSQALGFYGYTF
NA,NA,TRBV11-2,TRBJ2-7,TGTGCCAGCAGCTCGCGAGTCAGAACCGGGACTCCGACCTTC,CASSSRVRTGTPTF
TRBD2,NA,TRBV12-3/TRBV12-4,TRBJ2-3,TGTGCCAGCAGTTTAGGGACTAGTAATTCAGATACGCAGTATTTT,CASSLGTSNSDTQYF
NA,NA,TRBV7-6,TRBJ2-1,TGTGCCAGCAGCCCTGGGCGGCGCTCCTACAATGAGCAGTTCTTC,CASSPGRRSYNEQFF
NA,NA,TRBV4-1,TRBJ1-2,TGTGCCAGCAGCCAAGATCTGGGGGAGGGCTATGGCTACACCTTC,CASSQDLGEGYGYTF
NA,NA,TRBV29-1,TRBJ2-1,TGCAGCCCCTCCTTGGCTAATGAGCAGTTCTTC,CSPSLANEQFF
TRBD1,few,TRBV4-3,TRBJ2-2,TGCGCCAGCAGCCAAGACGGGACAGGGCGTTACAACGGGGAGCTGTTTTTT,CASSQDGTGRYNGELFF
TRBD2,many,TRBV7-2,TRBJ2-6,TGTGCCAGCAGCCCGGGACTAGGGGCACGGGTCCTGACTTTC,CASSPGLGARVLTF
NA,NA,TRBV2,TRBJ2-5,TGTGCCAGCAGGGACTATCGGGAGACCCAGTACTTC,CASRDYRETQYF
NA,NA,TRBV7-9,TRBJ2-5,TGTGCCAGCAGATCTAATGGTTGGGCCCCGTTCCAAGAGACCCAGTACTTC,CASRSNGWAPFQETQYF
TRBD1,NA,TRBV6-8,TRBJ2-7,TGTGCCAGCAGGGGACAGGTCGACTACGAGCAGTACTTC,CASRGQVDYEQYF
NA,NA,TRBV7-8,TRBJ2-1,TGTGCCAGCACCCTGGATTACCGAGGGGGGGGCCACAATGAGCAGTTCTTC,CASTLDYRGGGHNEQFF
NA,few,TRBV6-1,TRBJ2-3,TGTGCCAGCAGCGGACATTATACGCAGTATTTT,CASSGHYTQYF
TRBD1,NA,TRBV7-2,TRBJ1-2,TGTGCCAGCAGCTACGGGACAGGGGACGGCTACACCTTC,CASSYGTGDGYTF
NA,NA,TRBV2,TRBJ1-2,TGTGCCAGCAACAACAGGGCTGGGGGATCGGGGGGCTACACCTTC,CASNNRAGGSGGYTF
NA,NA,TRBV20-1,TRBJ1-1,TGCAGTGCTTTCGAGGGGAACACTGAAGCTTTCTTT,CSAFEGNTEAFF
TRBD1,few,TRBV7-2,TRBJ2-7,TGTGCCAGCAGCTTGTGGGGGGGACAGGGGGCGAACGAGCAGTACTTC,CASSLWGGQGANEQYF
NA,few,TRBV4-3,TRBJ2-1,TGCGCCAGCAGCTCAGGCAGGGGAGGCTACAATGAGCAGTTCTTC,CASSSGRGGYNEQFF
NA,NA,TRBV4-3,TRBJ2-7,TGCGCCAGCAGCCAAGATCTTGCGGGGATCGGGAACGAGCAGTACTTC,CASSQDLAGIGNEQYF
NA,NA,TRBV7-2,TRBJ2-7,TGTGCCAGCAGCCAGGAACACGCTAAGCCTGCCTACGAGCAGTACTTC,CASSQEHAKPAYEQYF